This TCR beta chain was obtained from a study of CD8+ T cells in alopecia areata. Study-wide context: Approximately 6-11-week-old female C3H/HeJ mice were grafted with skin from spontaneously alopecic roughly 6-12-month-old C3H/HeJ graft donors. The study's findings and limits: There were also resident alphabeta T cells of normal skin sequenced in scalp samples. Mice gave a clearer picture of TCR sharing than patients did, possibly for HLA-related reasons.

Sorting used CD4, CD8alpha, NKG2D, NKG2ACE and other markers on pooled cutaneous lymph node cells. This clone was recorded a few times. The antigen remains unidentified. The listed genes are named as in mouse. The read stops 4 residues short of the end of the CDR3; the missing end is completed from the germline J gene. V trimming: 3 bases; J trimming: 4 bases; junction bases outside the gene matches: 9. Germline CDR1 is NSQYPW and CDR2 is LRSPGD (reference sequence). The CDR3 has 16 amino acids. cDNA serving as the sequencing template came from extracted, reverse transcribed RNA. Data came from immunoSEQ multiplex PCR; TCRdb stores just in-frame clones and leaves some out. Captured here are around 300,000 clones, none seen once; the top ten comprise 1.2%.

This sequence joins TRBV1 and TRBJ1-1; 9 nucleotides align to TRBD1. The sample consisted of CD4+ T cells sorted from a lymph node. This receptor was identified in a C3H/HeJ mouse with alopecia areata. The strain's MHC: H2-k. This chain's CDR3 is CTCSAEQGARGTEVFF. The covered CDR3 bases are TGCACCTGCAGTGCGGAACAGGGGGCGAGGGGCACA.